This T cell receptor beta chain was identified in a study of blood T cell repertoires in COVID-19. Study context: Acute and convalescent COVID-19 specimens originated in the United States, Italy and Spain. T cells, B-cell-depleted T cells, or PBMCs provided the cDNA or gDNA that served as material.

Germline V gene sequence: CDR1 SGHRS, CDR2 YFSETQ. The V and J ends lost 4 bases and 5 bases, in that order; junction bases with no gene match: 13. The CDR3 is made up of 17 amino acids. Methods used by the authors: Nucleated cell counts were estimated from reference gene primer amplification. Measured with immunoSEQ multiplex PCR; TCRdb has only the in-frame clones, and not every one. That table is the source of V, J and clone size, and D and trimming were worked out from the DNA. The table records roughly 240,000 clones, approximately 87% of them present only once. The chain links TRBV5-1 to TRBJ2-2, with 8 bases aligning to TRBD2. The receptor's source is a man aged 55 to 69 who had recovered from COVID-19. Sequencing was carried out using peripheral blood. The CDR3 DNA reads TGCGCCAGCAGCCCCGGAGTGGTAGCGGGGAGGACCGGGGAGCTGTTTTTT. Amino acids: CASSPGVVAGRTGELFF.